The present T cell receptor beta chain was sequenced within a study of blood T cell repertoires in COVID-19. Across the whole study: Researchers got acute and convalescent COVID-19 samples from the United States, Italy and Spain. From T cells, B-cell-depleted T cells, or PBMCs came the material, which was cDNA or gDNA.

The Seattle site enrolled patients during active infection and followed them longitudinally. Under the authors' procedure: Amplified reference gene primers provided the basis for estimating nucleated cell counts. The repertoire was sequenced with immunoSEQ multiplex PCR; TCRdb's copy has only in-frame clones and lacks some. V, J and clone size reflect that table, while D and trimming were determined from the DNA. The data hold around 400,000 clones, with approximately 89% observed a single time. The CDR3 contains 16 residues. The V gene's germline CDR1 is LNHDA and CDR2 SQIVND (reference sequence). V lost 5 bases, J lost 2 bases, and 15 bases lay in between.

The rearrangement joins TRBV19 to TRBJ2-2, with a possible D match to TRBD2 (6 bases). Specimen: peripheral blood. The TCR originated in a woman in her twenties or thirties with COVID-19, enrolled during active disease. The CDR3 is CASSLTLAANTGELFF. CDR3 DNA: TGTGCCAGTAGTCTCACCTTAGCGGCCAACACCGGGGAGCTGTTTTTT. The entire variable domain, with the rest obtained from reference TRBV19 and TRBJ2-2, is as follows: DGGITQSPKYLFRKEGQNVTLSCEQNLNHDAMYWYRQDPGQGLRLIYYSQIVNDFQKGDIAEGYSVSREKKESFPLTVTSAQKNPTAFYLCASSLTLAANTGELFFGEGSRLTVL.